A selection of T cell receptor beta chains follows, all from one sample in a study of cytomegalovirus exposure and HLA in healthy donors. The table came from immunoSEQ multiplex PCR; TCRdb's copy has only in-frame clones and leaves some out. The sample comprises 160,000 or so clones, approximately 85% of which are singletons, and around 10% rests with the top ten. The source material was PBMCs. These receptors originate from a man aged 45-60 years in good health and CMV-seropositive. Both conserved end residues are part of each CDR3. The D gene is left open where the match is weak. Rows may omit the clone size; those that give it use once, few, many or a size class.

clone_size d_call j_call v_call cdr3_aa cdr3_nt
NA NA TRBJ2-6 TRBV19 CASSILSIGSGANGLTF TGTGCCAGTAGTATACTCTCCATTGGGTCTGGGGCCAACGGCCTGACTTTC
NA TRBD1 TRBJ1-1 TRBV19 CASSWTGRTEAFF TGTGCCAGTAGTTGGACAGGGAGGACTGAAGCTTTCTTT
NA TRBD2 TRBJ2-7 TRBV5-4 CASSPGLAGVYEQYF TGTGCCAGCAGCCCGGGACTAGCGGGAGTCTACGAGCAGTACTTC
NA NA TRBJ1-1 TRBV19 CASSIEQGNVDTEAFF TGTGCCAGTAGTATAGAACAGGGAAACGTCGACACTGAAGCTTTCTTT
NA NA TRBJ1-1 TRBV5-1 CASSLNPGNTEAFF TGCGCCAGCAGCTTGAACCCAGGGAACACTGAAGCTTTCTTT
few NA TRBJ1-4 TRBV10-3 CAISDGTSTNEKLFF TGTGCCATCAGTGACGGGACATCAACTAATGAAAAACTGTTTTTT
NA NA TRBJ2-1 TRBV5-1 CASSKQAGASYNEQFF TGCGCCAGCAGTAAACAAGCTGGGGCATCCTACAATGAGCAGTTCTTC
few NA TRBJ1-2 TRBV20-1 CSATGKGYTF TGCAGTGCTACAGGGAAGGGCTACACCTTC
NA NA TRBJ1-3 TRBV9 CASSGRDSGNTIYF TGTGCCAGCAGCGGCCGGGACTCTGGAAACACCATATATTTT
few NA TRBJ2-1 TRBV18 CASSPRITATGNYNEQFF TGTGCCAGCTCACCACGGATTACGGCGACAGGTAATTACAATGAGCAGTTCTTC
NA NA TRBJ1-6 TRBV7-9 CASSRDLGGPYSPLHF TGTGCCAGCAGCCGGGACTTAGGAGGGCCATATTCACCCCTCCACTTT
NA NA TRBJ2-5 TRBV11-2 CASSSSTSDPPGARETQYF TGTGCCAGCAGCTCATCGACTAGTGATCCCCCTGGGGCCCGTGAGACCCAGTACTTC
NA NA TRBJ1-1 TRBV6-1 CASSAQGKNTEAFF TGTGCCAGCAGTGCCCAGGGGAAGAACACTGAAGCTTTCTTT
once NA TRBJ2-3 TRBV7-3 CASSNGTTKYF TGTGCCAGCAGCAACGGGACAACCAAGTATTTT
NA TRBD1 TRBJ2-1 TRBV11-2 CASNGQGLYNEQFF TGTGCCAGCAACGGACAGGGCCTCTACAATGAGCAGTTCTTC
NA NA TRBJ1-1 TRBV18 CASSSGQPNEEAFF TGTGCCAGCTCATCAGGACAGCCTAATGAGGAAGCTTTCTTT
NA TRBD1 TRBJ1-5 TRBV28 CASKARGRVENQPQHF TGTGCCAGTAAAGCCAGGGGGCGCGTGGAAAATCAGCCCCAGCATTTT
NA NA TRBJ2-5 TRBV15 CATSRDPGDQETQYF TGTGCCACCAGCAGAGATCCGGGGGACCAAGAGACCCAGTACTTC
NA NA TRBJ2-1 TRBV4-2 CASSQGGGAINSYNEQFF TGTGCCAGCAGCCAAGGGGGGGGCGCCATTAACTCCTACAATGAGCAGTTCTTC
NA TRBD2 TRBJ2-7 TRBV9 CASSRSGRFYEQYF TGTGCCAGCAGTCGTAGCGGGAGGTTCTACGAGCAGTACTTC
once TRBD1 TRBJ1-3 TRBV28 CASHRGTGNTIYF TGTGCCAGCCACAGGGGTACAGGAAACACCATATATTTT
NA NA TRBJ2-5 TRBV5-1 CASSLVGGETQYF TGCGCCAGCAGCTTGGTTGGAGGAGAGACCCAGTACTTC
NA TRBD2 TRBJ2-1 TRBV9 CASSVVASGSDEQFF TGTGCCAGCAGCGTAGTGGCTAGCGGGAGTGATGAGCAGTTCTTC
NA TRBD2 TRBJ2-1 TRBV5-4 CASSPAGGPKYNEQFF TGTGCCAGCAGCCCAGCGGGAGGGCCGAAATACAATGAGCAGTTCTTC
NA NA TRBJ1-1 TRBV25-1 CASMWGSGTEAFF TGTGCCAGCATGTGGGGTAGCGGCACTGAAGCTTTCTTT
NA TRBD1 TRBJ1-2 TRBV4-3 CASSQDRGKDYGYTF TGCGCCAGCAGCCAAGACAGGGGGAAAGACTATGGCTACACCTTC
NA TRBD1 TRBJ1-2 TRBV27 CATPRDRSYGYTF TGTGCCACTCCACGGGACAGGTCCTATGGCTACACCTTC
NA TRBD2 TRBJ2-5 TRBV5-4 CASSAGTSGNLQETQYF TGTGCCAGCAGCGCCGGGACTAGCGGGAACCTCCAAGAGACCCAGTACTTC
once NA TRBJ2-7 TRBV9 CASSVSQGTLYEQYF TGTGCCAGCAGCGTATCTCAGGGAACCCTTTACGAGCAGTACTTC
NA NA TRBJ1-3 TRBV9 CASSEPGTVSGNTIYF TGTGCCAGCAGCGAGCCCGGGACTGTCTCTGGAAACACCATATATTTT
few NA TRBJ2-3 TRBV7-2 CASSLSSLEITQYF TGTGCCAGCAGCTTAAGTTCCCTAGAGATTACGCAGTATTTT
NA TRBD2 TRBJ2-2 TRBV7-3 CASSLSAGFGTGELFF TGTGCCAGCAGCTTATCAGCGGGATTCGGCACCGGGGAGCTGTTTTTT
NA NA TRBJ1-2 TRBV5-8 CASSPRGANYGYTF TGTGCCAGCAGCCCCCGGGGGGCTAACTATGGCTACACCTTC
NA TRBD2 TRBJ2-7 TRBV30 CALEPGGVDYEQYF TGTGCCCTGGAGCCGGGAGGGGTAGACTACGAGCAGTACTTC
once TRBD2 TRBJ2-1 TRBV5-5 CASSLDGAGDNEQFF TGTGCCAGCAGCTTGGATGGAGCGGGAGACAATGAGCAGTTCTTC
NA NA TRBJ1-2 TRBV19 CASSRQETRGGYGYTF TGTGCCAGTAGCAGACAGGAAACCAGGGGCGGCTATGGCTACACCTTC
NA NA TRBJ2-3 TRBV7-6 CASSLVLADSTDTQYF TGTGCCAGCAGCTTAGTCCTCGCAGATAGCACAGATACGCAGTATTTT
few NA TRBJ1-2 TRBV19 CASSIGTAPNYGYTF TGTGCCAGTAGTATAGGGACAGCCCCTAACTATGGCTACACCTTC
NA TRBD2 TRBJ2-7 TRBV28 CASSWTGTNYEQYF TGTGCCAGCAGTTGGACGGGGACTAACTACGAGCAGTACTTC
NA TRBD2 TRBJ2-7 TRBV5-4 CASSPNSLAGYEQYF TGTGCCAGCAGCCCTAACAGTCTAGCGGGGTACGAGCAGTACTTC
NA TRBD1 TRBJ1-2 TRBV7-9 CASSLDSGTAYGYTF TGTGCCAGCAGCTTAGACTCCGGGACAGCGTATGGCTACACCTTC
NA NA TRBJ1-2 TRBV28 CASSLLQNNYGYTF TGTGCCAGCAGTCTACTTCAAAATAACTATGGCTACACCTTC
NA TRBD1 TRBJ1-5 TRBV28 CASRQQGPSNQPQHF TGTGCCAGCAGACAACAGGGGCCGAGCAATCAGCCCCAGCATTTT
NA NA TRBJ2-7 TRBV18 CASSPTQADEQYF TGTGCCAGCTCCCCGACACAGGCCGACGAGCAGTACTTC